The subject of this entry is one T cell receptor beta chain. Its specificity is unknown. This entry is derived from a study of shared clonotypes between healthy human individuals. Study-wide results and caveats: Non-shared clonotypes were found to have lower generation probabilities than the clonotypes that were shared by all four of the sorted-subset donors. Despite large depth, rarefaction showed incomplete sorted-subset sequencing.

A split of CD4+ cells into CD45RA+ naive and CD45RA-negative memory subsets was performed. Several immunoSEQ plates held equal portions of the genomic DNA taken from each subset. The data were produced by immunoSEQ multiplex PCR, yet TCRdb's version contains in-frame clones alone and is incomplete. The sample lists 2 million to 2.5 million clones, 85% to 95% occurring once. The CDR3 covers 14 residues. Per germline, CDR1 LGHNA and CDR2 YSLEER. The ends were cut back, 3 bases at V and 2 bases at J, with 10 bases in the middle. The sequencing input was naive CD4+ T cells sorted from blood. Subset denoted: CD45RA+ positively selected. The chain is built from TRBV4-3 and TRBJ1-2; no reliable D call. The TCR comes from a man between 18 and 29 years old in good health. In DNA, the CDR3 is TGCGCCAGCAGCCAGTCAGCCGGGAACTATGGCTACACCTTC. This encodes CASSQSAGNYGYTF.